This T cell receptor (beta chain) was found in a study of T cells after yellow fever vaccination. Findings of the study overall: Once the booster was given, most primary-vaccination clones reappeared, at about 96% for CD4 and over 70% for CD8. Although most clonotypes did not, a small share appeared in both CD4 and CD8 compartments. Highly abundant clonotypes carried over from the bulk population could end up in FACS-sorted repertoires as contaminants.

This clonotype was picked up a small number of times. CDR1 and CDR2 from the germline V gene are MNHNS and SASEGT. CDR3 size: 11 residues. Trimming shortened V by 2 bases and J by 10 bases, and 8 bases separated the two germline ends. TCRdb reprocessed the 5' RACE reads via MiXCR and lists one record per CDR3 protein. Among roughly 45,000 distinct CDR3 sequences listed, more than 6% were seen once. The material sequenced was PBMCs, either bulk or a sorted T-cell subset (CD4+, CD8+, memory, or dextramer-sorted; not recorded which), taken 45 days after the yellow fever booster vaccination. This sequence joins TRBV6-1 and TRBJ1-1; D is undetermined. The receptor comes from a young man who received the YFV17D yellow fever vaccine. The CDR3 nucleotides are TGTGCCAGCAGTGAAACTGTAGGAGCTTTCTTT. Its translation: CASSETVGAFF.